The rows below give T cell receptor beta chains drawn from one sample of a study of identical twins. TCRdb processed the 5' RACE reads anew with MiXCR; each CDR3 protein has one entry. This table holds roughly 1.6 million distinct CDR3 sequences, around 29% found once. The sequencing sample was made of cord blood. The source is a newborn girl in good health. CDR3s include the opening cysteine and the closing phenylalanine or tryptophan.

CASSLVIAGVNEQFF TRBJ2-1 TRBV7-7
CASLREGPYEQYF TRBJ2-7 TRBV28
CSVWDNTGELFF TRBJ2-2 TRBV29-1
CASSSRGGMGYTQYF TRBJ2-3 TRBV6-6
CSAGTRDGYTF TRBJ1-2 TRBV29-1
CASSLDWNTEAFF TRBJ1-1 TRBV5-1
CASSFLGLAGNEQFF TRBJ2-1 TRBV7-2
CASSSLGEGEKLFF TRBJ1-4 TRBV5-1
CASSVFSGRTKETQYF TRBJ2-5 TRBV9
CASSPPNRDYGYTF TRBJ1-2 TRBV18
CSARGGGPNSPLHF TRBJ1-6 TRBV20-1
CASSPGQAGNTEAFF TRBJ1-1 TRBV18
CASGLEGSSYEQYF TRBJ2-7 TRBV5-1
CASRSGDGPGKNIQYF TRBJ2-4 TRBV10-2
CASSLRGGANEQFF TRBJ2-1 TRBV12-3/TRBV12-4
CSARDSGGPYEQYF TRBJ2-7 TRBV20-1
CSAADRTAGELFF TRBJ2-2 TRBV29-1
CASSLRRGGYTF TRBJ1-2 TRBV7-2
CASSLSRGGMLAKNIQYF TRBJ2-4 TRBV28
CASSLGMGNEKLFF TRBJ1-4 TRBV5-1
CASTLPFGGEQYF TRBJ2-4 TRBV5-6
CASSKTDRSSTDTQYF TRBJ2-3 TRBV27
CAISREAEQETQYF TRBJ2-5 TRBV10-3
CASSQTGTIASNEQYF - TRBV3-1
CASSSRPGDSGLYEQYF TRBJ2-7 TRBV13
CASSGKAGGCEQYF TRBJ2-7 TRBV6-6
CASTLGGRSNQPQHF TRBJ1-5 TRBV28
CASNRRQATYNEQFF TRBJ2-1 TRBV12-3/TRBV12-4
CASSPPSDEQFF TRBJ2-1 TRBV6-8
CASSALGGGGEAFF TRBJ1-1 TRBV5-1
CASSKEERAWGYTF TRBJ1-2 TRBV21-1
CASSQAQTSGRRETQYF TRBJ2-5 TRBV3-1
CASNDRGQGGELFF TRBJ2-2 TRBV12-3/TRBV12-4
CATSREGGNTEAFF TRBJ1-1 TRBV15
CASSTTGTSAYNAQFF TRBJ2-1 TRBV6-5
CASSVDLLAGGADTQYF TRBJ2-3 TRBV9
CSGYRGRRETQYF - TRBV29-1
CASSYYSGLSSYNEQFF TRBJ2-1 TRBV6-2/TRBV6-3
CSARHRAKNIQYF TRBJ2-4 TRBV20-1
CAISSTSGATDTQYF TRBJ2-3 TRBV10-3
CASSILAGAAYNEQFF TRBJ2-1 TRBV28
CASSGGHRNYGYTF TRBJ1-2 TRBV5-1
CASSLTTRLADYNEQYF - TRBV27
CSGTGTNYGYTF TRBJ1-2 TRBV20-1
CATSREDLSYNEQFF TRBJ2-1 TRBV15
CATSRRRLQETQYF - TRBV15
CSANSGPRWYF TRBJ2-7 TRBV20-1
CASSLFTSGGVNEQFF TRBJ2-1 TRBV5-1
CASSESRTGGYNEQYF TRBJ2-7 TRBV25-1